This T cell receptor beta chain derives from a study of cytomegalovirus exposure and HLA in healthy donors. Germline values: CDR1 SEHNR, CDR2 FQNEAQ (reference sequence). V trimming: 5 bases; J trimming: 0 bases; junction bases outside the gene matches: 4. This CDR3 spans 15 amino acids. The repertoire was sequenced with immunoSEQ multiplex PCR; TCRdb's copy has only in-frame clones and lacks some. The table has 150,000 to 200,000 clones, 85% seen once. The donors were members of the validation cohort, which comprised more than 90 subjects and was separate from the first cohort of roughly 700 subjects.

Material: PBMCs. V is TRBV7-9 and J is TRBJ2-7; 10 bases are a match to TRBD1. This TCR derives from a man between 18 and 35 years old in good health and CMV-seropositive. The CDR3 reads CASSRTGGGSYEQYF. The CDR3 DNA is TGTGCCAGCAGCCGGACAGGGGGAGGCTCCTACGAGCAGTACTTC.